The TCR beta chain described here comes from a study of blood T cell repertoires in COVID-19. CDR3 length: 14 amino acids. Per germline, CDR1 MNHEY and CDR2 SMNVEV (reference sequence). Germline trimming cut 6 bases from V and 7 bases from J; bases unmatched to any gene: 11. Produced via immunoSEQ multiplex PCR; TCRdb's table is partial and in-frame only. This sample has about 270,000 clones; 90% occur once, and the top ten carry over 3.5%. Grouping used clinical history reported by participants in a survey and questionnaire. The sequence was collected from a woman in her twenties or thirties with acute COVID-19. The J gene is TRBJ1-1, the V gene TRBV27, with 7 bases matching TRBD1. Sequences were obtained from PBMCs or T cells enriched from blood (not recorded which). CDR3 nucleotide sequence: TGTGCCAGCAGCCGACTCCAACGGACAGGTGAAGCTTTCTTT. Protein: CASSRLQRTGEAFF.